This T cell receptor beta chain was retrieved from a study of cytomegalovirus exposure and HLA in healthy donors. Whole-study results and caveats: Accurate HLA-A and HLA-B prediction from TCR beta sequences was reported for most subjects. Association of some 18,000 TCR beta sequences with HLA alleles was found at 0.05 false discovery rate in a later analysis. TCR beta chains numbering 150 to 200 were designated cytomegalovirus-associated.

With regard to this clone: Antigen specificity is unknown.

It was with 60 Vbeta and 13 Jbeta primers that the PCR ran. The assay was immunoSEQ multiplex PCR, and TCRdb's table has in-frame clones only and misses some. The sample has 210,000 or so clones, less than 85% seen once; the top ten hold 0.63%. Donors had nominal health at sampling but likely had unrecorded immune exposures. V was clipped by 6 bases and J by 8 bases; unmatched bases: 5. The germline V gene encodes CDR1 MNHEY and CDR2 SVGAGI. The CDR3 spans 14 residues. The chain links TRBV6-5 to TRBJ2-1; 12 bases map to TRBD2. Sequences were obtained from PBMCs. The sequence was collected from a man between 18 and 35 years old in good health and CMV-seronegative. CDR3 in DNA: TGTGCCAGCAGAACTAGCGGGAGGATGGATGAGCAGTTCTTC. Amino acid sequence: CASRTSGRMDEQFF.